Included here is one T cell receptor beta chain sequence, with context. Its antigen is undetermined. This record belongs to a study of OX40 agonist ivuxolimab in advanced cancers. Study summary: From roughly 23 to 90 years was the age range, with a mean of 60 years, and around 84% were male. Study-level findings and limits: The authors also found low normalized T-cell clonal expansion in some nonresponders. Both CD4+ and CD8+ T cell populations in blood had undergone clonal expansion by week 6 at 0.1 to 3.0 mg/kg.

Using immunoSEQ multiplex PCR, the repertoire was profiled, and TCRdb retains in-frame clones only, with some absent. The sample consists of around 65,000 clones, 80% to 85% of them appearing once. Trimming removed 4 bases at V and 2 bases at J, with 9 bases between. The V gene's germline CDR1 is SGHRS and CDR2 YFSETQ. This CDR3 spans 14 amino acids. Source: CD4+ or CD8+ T cells sorted from blood, taken in a trial of the OX40 agonist ivuxolimab. This sequence was found in an adult with an advanced solid tumor such as melanoma, head and neck, liver or kidney cancer. This chain links TRBV5-1 with TRBJ2-2; D is perhaps TRBD1 (5 bases). This chain's CDR3 is CASSQGVNTGELFF. CDR3 sequence (DNA): TGCGCCAGCAGCCAAGGGGTTAACACCGGGGAGCTGTTTTTT.